A selection of T cell receptor beta chains follows, all from one sample in a study of blood T cells in healthy people across ages. TCRdb itself ran the 5' RACE reads through MiXCR, one entry per CDR3 protein. Counted here are hundreds of thousands of distinct CDR3 sequences, 32% occurring once; the ten biggest clones make up approximately 15%. Material: blood. The receptors shown here come from a woman at least 80 years old in good health. CDR3s include the opening cysteine and the closing phenylalanine or tryptophan. A D gene is named only where the DNA matches it firmly. Clone sizes are given selectively: once, few, many, or a class where the clone is expanded.

TRBD1,TRBV5-4,TRBJ1-4,few,CASSPDRARNEKLFF,TGTGCCAGCAGCCCTGACAGGGCAAGAAATGAAAAACTGTTTTTT
-,TRBV7-2,TRBJ2-4,many,CASSLAGRKNIQYF,TGTGCCAGCAGCTTAGCGGGACGTAAAAACATTCAGTACTTC
TRBD2,TRBV20-1,TRBJ2-7,-,CSARGASGTYEQYF,TGCAGTGCACGCGGCGCTAGCGGAACCTACGAGCAGTACTTC
TRBD1,TRBV5-6,TRBJ1-6,few,CASSLEGQGRHSPLHF,TGTGCCAGCAGCTTGGAGGGACAGGGGAGGCATTCACCCCTCCACTTT
TRBD1,TRBV28,TRBJ2-5,many,CAISGQSQETQYF,TGTGCCATCTCGGGACAGTCGCAAGAGACCCAGTACTTC
-,TRBV5-1,TRBJ2-1,many,CASSLDYRGNEQFF,TGCGCCAGCAGCTTGGATTATAGGGGGAATGAGCAGTTCTTC
TRBD1,TRBV7-6,TRBJ2-7,many,CASSLTGAEQYF,TGTGCCAGCAGCCTTACAGGGGCCGAGCAGTACTTC
-,TRBV6-2/TRBV6-3,TRBJ1-5,many,CASSSRTVRQPQHF,TGTGCCAGCAGCTCCAGGACAGTCCGGCAGCCCCAGCATTTT
-,TRBV6-6,TRBJ1-6,many,CASSYGVENSPLHF,TGTGCCAGCAGTTACGGTGTCGAGAATTCACCCCTCCACTTT
-,TRBV7-2,TRBJ1-2,few,CASSLEVGARGTF,TGTGCCAGCAGCTTAGAGGTGGGGGCGAGGGGCACCTTC
TRBD1,TRBV6-6,TRBJ2-1,many,CASSPAPDRARQFF,TGTGCCAGCAGCCCCGCCCCTGACAGGGCTCGGCAGTTCTTC
TRBD1,TRBV5-1,TRBJ1-3,-,CASSPPGQGSGNTIYF,TGCGCCAGCAGCCCACCGGGACAGGGCTCTGGAAACACCATATATTTT
-,TRBV7-2,TRBJ1-5,many,CASSSAAGAGSQPQHF,TGTGCCAGCAGCTCCGCTGCGGGGGCTGGGAGTCAGCCCCAGCATTTT
-,TRBV7-2,TRBJ1-5,-,CASSLASHSNQPQHF,TGTGCCAGCAGCTTAGCGTCCCATAGCAATCAGCCCCAGCATTTT
-,TRBV9,TRBJ2-7,many,CASSERGFYEQYF,TGTGCCAGCAGCGAACGGGGCTTCTACGAGCAGTACTTC
TRBD1,TRBV6-6,TRBJ1-2,few,CASSRPGQRNYGYTF,TGTGCCAGCAGCCGGCCGGGACAGAGAAACTATGGCTACACCTTC
-,TRBV7-2,TRBJ1-6,few,CASSLGQVASPLHF,TGTGCCAGCAGCTTAGGACAGGTCGCTTCACCCCTCCACTTT
TRBD1,TRBV5-1,TRBJ2-7,-,CASSPWTGLSHEQYF,TGCGCCAGCAGCCCTTGGACAGGGCTTAGTCACGAGCAGTACTTC
-,TRBV6-1,TRBJ2-2,few,CASSDPGLLAGELFF,TGTGCCAGCAGTGATCCGGGACTCCTAGCCGGGGAGCTGTTTTTT
TRBD1,TRBV5-5,TRBJ2-7,-,CASSCGTGTYEQYF,TGTGCCAGCAGCTGCGGGACAGGGACCTACGAGCAGTACTTC
TRBD1,TRBV6-2/TRBV6-3,TRBJ1-1,-,CASSRSGTANTEAFF,TGTGCCAGCAGCCGGTCCGGGACAGCGAACACTGAAGCTTTCTTT
-,TRBV6-1,TRBJ2-7,many,CASSLAGDYEQYF,TGTGCCAGCAGTTTAGCAGGGGACTACGAGCAGTACTTC
TRBD1,TRBV20-1,TRBJ1-2,-,CSARPQGSHGYTF,TGCAGTGCTAGACCACAGGGGAGCCATGGCTACACCTTC
TRBD1,TRBV28,TRBJ1-5,many,CAGSGTGGFFGNQPQHF,TGTGCCGGTTCCGGGACAGGGGGCTTTTTTGGGAATCAGCCCCAGCATTTT
-,TRBV20-1,TRBJ1-6,few,CSARVVSNGPRGSPLHF,TGCAGTGCTAGAGTAGTATCTAACGGGCCCCGAGGTTCACCCCTCCACTTT
-,TRBV5-6,TRBJ2-3,many,CASSLKPTAYTDTQYF,TGTGCCAGCAGCCTTAAACCGACAGCCTACACAGATACGCAGTATTTT
-,TRBV7-2,TRBJ2-5,many,CASSLEGGRRGETQYF,TGTGCCAGCAGCCTTGAGGGGGGCCGGCGGGGAGAGACCCAGTACTTC
TRBD1,TRBV7-2,TRBJ1-5,-,CASSNRGGGNQPQHF,TGTGCCAGCAGCAACAGGGGAGGTGGCAATCAGCCCCAGCATTTT
-,TRBV3-1,TRBJ2-7,-,CASSYRTGREETRYF,TGTGCCAGCAGCTATCGGACAGGGAGGGAAGAGACCCGGTACTTC
TRBD2,TRBV7-2,TRBJ2-3,-,CASSLVAGASTDTQYF,TGTGCCAGCAGTTTGGTAGCGGGGGCTAGCACAGATACGCAGTATTTT
-,TRBV7-9,TRBJ1-3,-,CACKVGSGNTIYF,TGTGCCTGTAAGGTTGGCTCTGGAAACACCATATATTTT
-,TRBV6-2/TRBV6-3,TRBJ2-7,-,CASTSAGQSPYEQYF,TGTGCCAGCACATCAGCAGGGCAGAGTCCCTACGAGCAGTACTTC
-,TRBV4-1,TRBJ2-7,-,CASSQEWVPTYEQYF,TGCGCCAGCAGCCAAGAGTGGGTACCTACCTACGAGCAGTACTTC
-,TRBV5-1,TRBJ2-6,many,CASSLIPGGFSGANVLTF,TGCGCCAGCAGCTTGATCCCAGGTGGGTTCTCTGGGGCCAACGTCCTGACTTTC
TRBD2,TRBV20-1,TRBJ2-5,many,CSAILAGGQETQYF,TGCAGTGCTATTCTAGCGGGGGGGCAAGAGACCCAGTACTTC
TRBD1,TRBV20-1,TRBJ2-7,-,CSATGTGDEQYF,TGCAGTGCTACCGGGACAGGAGACGAGCAGTACTTC
-,TRBV6-2/TRBV6-3,TRBJ2-5,few,CASGEREETQYF,TGTGCCAGCGGAGAGCGTGAAGAGACCCAGTACTTC
TRBD2,TRBV30,TRBJ2-3,-,CACPDGGGTDTQYF,TGTGCCTGCCCCGACGGGGGGGGCACAGATACGCAGTATTTT
-,TRBV6-1,TRBJ2-7,many,CASSELTGGGPYEQYF,TGTGCCAGCAGTGAGTTGACCGGAGGGGGCCCATACGAGCAGTACTTC
TRBD2,TRBV12-3/TRBV12-4,TRBJ2-3,once,CASRPAGVSTDTQYF,TGTGCCAGCAGGCCGGCGGGAGTGAGCACAGATACGCAGTATTTT
TRBD1,TRBV6-5,TRBJ2-2,-,CASSYGTGVTGELFF,TGTGCCAGCAGTTACGGGACAGGGGTAACCGGGGAGCTGTTTTTT
TRBD1,TRBV2,TRBJ2-7,many,CASRGTGEWYEQYF,TGTGCCAGCAGAGGGACAGGGGAATGGTACGAGCAGTACTTC
-,TRBV20-1,TRBJ2-7,many,CSAFSQGGTYEQYF,TGCAGTGCTTTCTCCCAGGGGGGAACCTACGAGCAGTACTTC
-,TRBV30,TRBJ1-1,few,CAWSVLRGNTEAFF,TGTGCCTGGAGTGTACTACGGGGGAACACTGAAGCTTTCTTT
-,TRBV7-2,TRBJ2-3,-,CASSPWISSTDTQYF,TGTGCCAGCAGCCCTTGGATTAGTAGCACAGATACGCAGTATTTT
TRBD2,TRBV9,TRBJ2-3,many,CASSVTSGGARDTQYF,TGTGCCAGCAGCGTGACTAGCGGGGGGGCAAGGGATACGCAGTATTTT
-,TRBV6-2/TRBV6-3,TRBJ1-1,many,CASSYIRNTEAFF,TGTGCCAGCAGTTACATCCGAAACACTGAAGCTTTCTTT
-,TRBV4-1,TRBJ2-5,-,CASSQDSGETQYF,TGCGCCAGCAGCCAAGATAGCGGAGAGACCCAGTACTTC